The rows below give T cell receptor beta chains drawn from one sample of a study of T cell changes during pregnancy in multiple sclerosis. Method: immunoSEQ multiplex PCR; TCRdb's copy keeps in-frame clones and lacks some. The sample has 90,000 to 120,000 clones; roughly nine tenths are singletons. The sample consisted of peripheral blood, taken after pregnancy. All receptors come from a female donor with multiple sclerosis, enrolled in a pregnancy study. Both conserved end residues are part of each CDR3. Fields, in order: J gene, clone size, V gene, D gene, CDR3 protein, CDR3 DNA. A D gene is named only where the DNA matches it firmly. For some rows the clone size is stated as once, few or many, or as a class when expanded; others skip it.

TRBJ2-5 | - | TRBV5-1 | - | CASSSMVQELETQYF | TGCGCCAGCAGCTCCATGGTTCAGGAATTAGAGACCCAGTACTTC
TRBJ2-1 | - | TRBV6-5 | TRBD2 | CASRSPGLAANEQFF | TGTGCCAGCAGATCGCCGGGACTAGCGGCGAATGAGCAGTTCTTC
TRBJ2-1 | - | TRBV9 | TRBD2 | CASSVGRSGTYNEQFF | TGTGCCAGCAGCGTAGGACGTAGCGGGACCTACAATGAGCAGTTCTTC
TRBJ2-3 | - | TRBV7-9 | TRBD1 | CASTGGQVGDTQYF | TGTGCCAGCACCGGGGGACAGGTGGGAGATACGCAGTATTTT
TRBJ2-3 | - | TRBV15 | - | CATSELVSTDTQYF | TGTGCCACTAGTGAATTAGTGAGCACAGATACGCAGTATTTT
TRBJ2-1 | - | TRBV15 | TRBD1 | CATSVTSGTGNNEQFF | TGTGCCACCAGCGTAACTTCCGGGACAGGGAACAATGAGCAGTTCTTC
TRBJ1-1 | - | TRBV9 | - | CASSIGENEAFF | TGTGCCAGCAGCATAGGGGAGAATGAAGCTTTCTTT
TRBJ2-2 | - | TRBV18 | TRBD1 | CASSPPGQSFGTGELFF | TGTGCCAGCTCACCACCGGGACAGTCTTTTGGTACCGGGGAGCTGTTTTTT
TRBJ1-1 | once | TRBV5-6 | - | CASSLSGVDSLMNTEAFF | TGTGCCAGCAGCTTAAGCGGTGTGGACAGCCTGATGAACACTGAAGCTTTCTTT
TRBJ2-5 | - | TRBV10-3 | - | CAISDLSSETQYF | TGTGCCATCAGTGATCTCTCTTCGGAGACCCAGTACTTC
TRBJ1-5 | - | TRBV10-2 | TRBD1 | CASSATGGSNQPQHF | TGCGCCAGCAGTGCGACAGGGGGGAGCAATCAGCCCCAGCATTTT
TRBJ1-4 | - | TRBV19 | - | CASSSPSEKLFF | TGTGCCAGTAGTTCCCCCAGTGAAAAACTGTTTTTT
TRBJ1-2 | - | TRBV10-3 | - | CAISVRDYGYTF | TGTGCCATCAGTGTTAGAGACTATGGCTACACCTTC
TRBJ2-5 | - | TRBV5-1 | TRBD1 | CASSLPGQGVQETQYF | TGCGCCAGCAGCTTACCGGGACAGGGGGTCCAAGAGACCCAGTACTTC
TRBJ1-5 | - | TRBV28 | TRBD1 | CASSKNRGNQPQHF | TGTGCCAGCAGTAAAAACAGGGGAAATCAGCCCCAGCATTTT
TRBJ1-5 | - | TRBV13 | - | CASNQRGSNQPQHF | TGTGCCAGCAACCAAAGGGGTAGCAATCAGCCCCAGCATTTT
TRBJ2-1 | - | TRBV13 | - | CASSSQGIVDEQFF | TGTGCCAGCAGCTCACAGGGAATCGTCGATGAGCAGTTCTTC
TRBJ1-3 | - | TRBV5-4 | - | CASSSGDWGNTIYF | TGTGCCAGCAGCTCAGGGGATTGGGGAAACACCATATATTTT
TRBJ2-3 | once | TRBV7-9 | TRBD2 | CASRVAGGTDTQYF | TGTGCCAGCCGGGTAGCGGGGGGCACAGATACGCAGTATTTT
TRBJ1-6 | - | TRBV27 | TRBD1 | CASSGYALTGSGSPLHF | TGTGCCAGCAGTGGCTACGCATTGACAGGGTCGGGTTCACCCCTCCACTTT
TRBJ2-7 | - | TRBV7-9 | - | CASSLADWGHEQYF | TGTGCCAGCAGCTTAGCCGATTGGGGCCACGAGCAGTACTTC
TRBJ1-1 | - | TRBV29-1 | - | CSVARGGPFMNTEAFF | TGCAGCGTTGCCCGGGGAGGACCGTTCATGAACACTGAAGCTTTCTTT
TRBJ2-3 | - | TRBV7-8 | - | CASSFGGTDTQYF | TGTGCCAGCAGCTTTGGCGGGACAGATACGCAGTATTTT
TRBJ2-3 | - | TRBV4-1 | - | CASSQEVGGTSTDTQYF | TGCGCCAGCAGCCAAGAGGTCGGTGGGACTAGCACAGATACGCAGTATTTT
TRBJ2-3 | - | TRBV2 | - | CASQRKGHLPLDTQYF | TGTGCCAGCCAGAGAAAGGGGCATTTACCATTGGATACGCAGTATTTT
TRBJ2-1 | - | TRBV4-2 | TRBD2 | CASSQDKGGGGNNEQFF | TGTGCCAGCAGCCAAGATAAGGGCGGGGGGGGGAACAATGAGCAGTTCTTC
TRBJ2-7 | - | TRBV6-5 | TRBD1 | CASRGDSLEQYF | TGTGCCAGCAGAGGGGACAGTCTCGAGCAGTACTTC
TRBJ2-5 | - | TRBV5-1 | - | CASSFIRTEGETQYF | TGCGCCAGCAGCTTCATTAGGACGGAGGGGGAGACCCAGTACTTC
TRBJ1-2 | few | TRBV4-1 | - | CASSQDSTTARGYTF | TGCGCCAGCAGCCAAGATTCGACCACAGCTCGTGGCTACACCTTC
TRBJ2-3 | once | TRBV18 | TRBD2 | CASSPRVQRGVSTQYF | TGTGCCAGCTCACCCCGGGTCCAGCGGGGGGTATCTACGCAGTATTTT
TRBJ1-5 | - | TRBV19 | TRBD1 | CASTLGQIYSNQPQHF | TGTGCCAGTACCCTGGGACAGATCTATAGCAATCAGCCCCAGCATTTT
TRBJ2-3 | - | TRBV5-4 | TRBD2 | CASSWEAGGTTDTQYF | TGTGCCAGCAGCTGGGAAGCGGGGGGAACCACAGATACGCAGTATTTT
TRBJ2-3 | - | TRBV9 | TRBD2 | CASSSRTSGYTDTQYF | TGTGCCAGCAGCAGCCGGACTAGCGGCTACACAGATACGCAGTATTTT
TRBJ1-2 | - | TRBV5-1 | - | CASKSQGSYGYTF | TGCGCCAGCAAATCCCAGGGAAGCTATGGCTACACCTTC
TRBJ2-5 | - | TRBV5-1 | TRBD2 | CASSFGLAGSSGEETQYF | TGCGCCAGCAGCTTCGGACTAGCGGGATCTTCAGGGGAAGAGACCCAGTACTTC
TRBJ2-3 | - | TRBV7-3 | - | CASSPIPGDTDTQYF | TGTGCCAGCAGCCCAATCCCAGGGGACACAGATACGCAGTATTTT
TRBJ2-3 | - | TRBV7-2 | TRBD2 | CASRGRLAVADTQYF | TGTGCCAGCAGAGGTAGACTAGCGGTAGCAGATACGCAGTATTTT
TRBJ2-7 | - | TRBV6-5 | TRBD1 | CASRLGTGVVQYF | TGTGCCAGCAGGCTTGGGACAGGGGTCGTCCAGTACTTC
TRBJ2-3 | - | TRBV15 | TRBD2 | CATSRTSGGRGDTQYF | TGTGCCACCAGCAGAACTAGCGGGGGGCGGGGAGATACGCAGTATTTT
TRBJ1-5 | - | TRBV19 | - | CASSIPKGDSNQPQHF | TGTGCCAGTAGTATCCCGAAGGGGGATAGCAATCAGCCCCAGCATTTT
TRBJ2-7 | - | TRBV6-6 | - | CASNSNYEQYF | TGTGCCAGCAACTCCAACTACGAGCAGTACTTC
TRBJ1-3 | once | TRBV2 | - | CASSRGRPSSGNTIYF | TGTGCCAGCAGTAGAGGGAGACCCAGCTCTGGAAACACCATATATTTT
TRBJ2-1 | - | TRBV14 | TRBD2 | CASSQGRLAGGRDEQFF | TGTGCCAGCAGCCAGGGCAGACTAGCGGGGGGGCGAGATGAGCAGTTCTTC
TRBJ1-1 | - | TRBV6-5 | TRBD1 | CASSYNSGTGNTEAFF | TGTGCCAGCAGTTACAACTCCGGGACAGGGAACACTGAAGCTTTCTTT
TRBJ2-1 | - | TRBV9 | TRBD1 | CASSAQGATDEQFF | TGTGCCAGCAGCGCACAGGGGGCGACGGATGAGCAGTTCTTC
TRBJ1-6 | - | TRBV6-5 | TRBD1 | CASSGGQENSPLHF | TGTGCCAGCAGTGGGGGACAGGAAAATTCACCCCTCCACTTT
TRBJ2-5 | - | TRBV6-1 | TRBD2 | CASSEYGGAVETQYF | TGTGCCAGCAGTGAATACGGGGGGGCCGTAGAGACCCAGTACTTC
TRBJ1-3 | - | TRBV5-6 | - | CASSLGLSGNTIYF | TGTGCCAGCAGCTTGGGGCTCTCTGGAAACACCATATATTTT
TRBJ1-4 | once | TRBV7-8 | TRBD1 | CASSAQAYDRGGNEKLFF | TGTGCCAGCAGCGCCCAGGCCTACGACAGGGGAGGGAATGAAAAACTGTTTTTT
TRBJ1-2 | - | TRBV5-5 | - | CASSLVVRGDGYTF | TGTGCCAGCAGCTTGGTGGTCCGCGGGGATGGCTACACCTTC
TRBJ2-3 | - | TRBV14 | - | CASSHFRGTSTDTQYF | TGTGCCAGCAGCCATTTCAGGGGGACTAGCACAGATACGCAGTATTTT
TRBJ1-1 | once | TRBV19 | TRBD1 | CASSMSQQGVSEAFF | TGTGCCAGTAGTATGTCCCAACAGGGGGTCTCTGAAGCTTTCTTT
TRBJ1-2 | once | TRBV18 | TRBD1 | CASSPGGQNYGYTF | TGTGCCAGCTCACCAGGGGGACAGAACTATGGCTACACCTTC
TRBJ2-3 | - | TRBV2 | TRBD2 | CASSEGLAGLTDTQYF | TGTGCCAGCAGTGAAGGCCTAGCGGGGCTTACAGATACGCAGTATTTT
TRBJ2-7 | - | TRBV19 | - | CASSIRQTYEQYF | TGTGCCAGTAGTATAAGACAAACCTACGAGCAGTACTTC